These T cell receptor beta chains were read from a single sample in a study of human T cells and chemical hapten exposure. Via MiXCR, TCRdb re-called the RACE reads, giving one row per CDR3 protein. The repertoire consists of roughly 100,000 distinct CDR3 sequences, with 10% to 11% occurring once and the leading ten covering approximately 3.3%. The sequenced sample was whole blood, obtained in connection with sensitization to the hapten diphenylcyclopropenone (DPC). These receptors all stem from a woman between 55 and 75 years old with alopecia areata. Some clones in this sample may be carry-over from other donors' samples. CDR3s include the opening cysteine and the closing phenylalanine or tryptophan. A D gene is named only where the DNA matches it firmly. Not every row has a clone size; where given, it reads once, few, many or a size class.

size: few
V: TRBV7-9
J: TRBJ2-5
D: TRBD1
DNA: TGTGCCAGCAGCTTGACAGGGGTGTTGGAGACCCAGTACTTC
CDR3: CASSLTGVLETQYF

size: NA
V: TRBV11-2
J: TRBJ2-1
D: NA
DNA: TGTGCCAGCAGCTCCATAGCGCGGTCCTACAATGAGCAGTTCTTC
CDR3: CASSSIARSYNEQFF

size: few
V: TRBV2
J: TRBJ1-2
D: NA
DNA: TGTGCCAGCAGAGTGAGCTTTATTAGGGATGGCTACACCTTC
CDR3: CASRVSFIRDGYTF

size: many
V: TRBV20-1
J: TRBJ2-1
D: TRBD2
DNA: TGCAGTGCTGCCCCCCCCGGGACTAGCGGGGGGAAGCAGTTCTTC
CDR3: CSAAPPGTSGGKQFF

size: NA
V: TRBV9
J: TRBJ2-7
D: NA
DNA: TGTGCCAGCAGCGTAGGAGCGGGCCGCGCCTCCTACGAGCAGTACTTC
CDR3: CASSVGAGRASYEQYF

size: NA
V: TRBV12-5
J: TRBJ2-1
D: TRBD2
DNA: TGTGCTAGTGCTCGTAGCGGGGGGGCCGACGAGCAGTTCTTC
CDR3: CASARSGGADEQFF

size: few
V: TRBV20-1
J: TRBJ2-1
D: TRBD2
DNA: TGCAGTGCTAGAGATGGACTAGCGGCTCCGTCCTACAATGAGCAGTTCTTC
CDR3: CSARDGLAAPSYNEQFF

size: many
V: TRBV12-3/TRBV12-4
J: TRBJ2-5
D: TRBD2
DNA: TGTGCCAGCAGCGGGACTAGCGGAGGGTACCAAGAGACCCAGTACTTC
CDR3: CASSGTSGGYQETQYF

size: many
V: TRBV5-1
J: TRBJ2-1
D: NA
DNA: TGCGCCAGCAGTCGGGGGGCAGGGAGTGAAAATGAGCAGTTCTTC
CDR3: CASSRGAGSENEQFF

size: NA
V: TRBV25-1
J: TRBJ1-1
D: NA
DNA: TGTGCCAGCAGTGAACCAGGGTATCCTGAAGCTTTCTTT
CDR3: CASSEPGYPEAFF

size: NA
V: TRBV6-2/TRBV6-3
J: TRBJ2-5
D: TRBD1
DNA: TGTGCCAGCAGAAGACAGGGGTCCTCCGAGACCCAGTACTTC
CDR3: CASRRQGSSETQYF

size: few
V: TRBV19
J: TRBJ2-3
D: NA
DNA: TGTGCCAGTAGTATTAGCACAGATACGCAGTATTTT
CDR3: CASSISTDTQYF

size: NA
V: TRBV7-2
J: TRBJ2-1
D: TRBD2
DNA: TGTGCCAGCAGCTCGATAGCGGGGGGGCCTTCAGTGACGAGCAATGAGCAGTTCTTC
CDR3: CASSSIAGGPSVTSNEQFF

size: few
V: TRBV7-9
J: TRBJ2-5
D: NA
DNA: TGTGCCAGCAGCCGGGACGCCGCCGAAGAGACCCAGTACTTC
CDR3: CASSRDAAEETQYF

size: NA
V: TRBV7-2
J: TRBJ1-2
D: NA
DNA: TGTGCCAGCAGCTTACGCTCTCCGGGACTCTACATAGGCGGCTATGGCTACACCTTC
CDR3: CASSLRSPGLYIGGYGYTF

size: NA
V: TRBV6-6
J: TRBJ1-2
D: TRBD1
DNA: TGTGCCAGCAGTTACTCGAGAGGGACAGGGGGCGAGGGCTACACCTTC
CDR3: CASSYSRGTGGEGYTF

size: NA
V: TRBV12-3/TRBV12-4
J: TRBJ2-1
D: NA
DNA: TGTGCCAGCAGTTTGCTCGGATACAATGAGCAGTTCTTC
CDR3: CASSLLGYNEQFF

size: NA
V: TRBV12-3/TRBV12-4
J: TRBJ2-7
D: NA
DNA: TGTGCCTCCCGCGGGGCTGGGTACGAGCAGTACTTC
CDR3: CASRGAGYEQYF

size: NA
V: TRBV10-3
J: TRBJ2-7
D: NA
DNA: TGTGCCATCAGGCACACCTACGAGCAGTACTTC
CDR3: CAIRHTYEQYF

size: few
V: TRBV20-1
J: TRBJ1-2
D: NA
DNA: TGCAGTGCTAACAACCCAGGGGTTACTAACTATGGCTACACCTTC
CDR3: CSANNPGVTNYGYTF

size: NA
V: TRBV10-2
J: TRBJ2-1
D: NA
DNA: TGCGCCAGCAGCTCAGGGTCCTACAATGAGCAGTTCTTC
CDR3: CASSSGSYNEQFF

size: NA
V: TRBV27
J: TRBJ1-1
D: NA
DNA: TGTGCCAGCAGTTTATCTGCCAGCTGGAACACTGAAGCTTTCTTT
CDR3: CASSLSASWNTEAFF

size: many
V: TRBV5-1
J: TRBJ1-1
D: NA
DNA: TGCGCCAGCAGCCCGGACCCACCCCGGCGGACTGAAGCTTTCTTT
CDR3: CASSPDPPRRTEAFF

size: many
V: TRBV5-1
J: TRBJ2-7
D: TRBD1
DNA: TGCGCCAGCAGCAGACAGGGTGCCCACGAGCAGTACTTC
CDR3: CASSRQGAHEQYF

size: NA
V: TRBV6-2/TRBV6-3
J: TRBJ1-5
D: TRBD1
DNA: TGTGCCAGCAGCCTGCCTCAGGGGGCTAACAATCAGCCCCAGCATTTT
CDR3: CASSLPQGANNQPQHF

size: many
V: TRBV29-1
J: TRBJ1-6
D: NA
DNA: TGCAGCATCAAAACAGGGCTGTATAATTCACCCCTCCACTTT
CDR3: CSIKTGLYNSPLHF

size: many
V: TRBV7-9
J: TRBJ2-2
D: NA
DNA: TGTGCCAGCAGCTTAGGCAGTAACACCGGGGAGCTGTTTTTT
CDR3: CASSLGSNTGELFF

size: NA
V: TRBV20-1
J: TRBJ2-5
D: NA
DNA: TGCAGTGCGCGCGTCCCCTCAGAGACCCAGTACTTC
CDR3: CSARVPSETQYF

size: NA
V: TRBV9
J: TRBJ2-3
D: NA
DNA: TGTGCCAGCAGCGTTTTCGAGGGCCGCACAGATACGCAGTATTTT
CDR3: CASSVFEGRTDTQYF

size: NA
V: TRBV6-1
J: TRBJ2-5
D: TRBD1
DNA: TGTGCCAGCAGTGGACAGGGGTGGTTGGAGACCCAGTACTTC
CDR3: CASSGQGWLETQYF

size: many
V: TRBV18
J: TRBJ2-5
D: NA
DNA: TGTGCCAGCTCACCACGTCTAACAGGGATACATCAAGAGACCCAGTACTTC
CDR3: CASSPRLTGIHQETQYF

size: NA
V: TRBV28
J: TRBJ2-1
D: NA
DNA: TGTGCCAGCACCACCTCCGGGGCAGACTACAATGAGCAGTTCTTC
CDR3: CASTTSGADYNEQFF

size: few
V: TRBV7-2
J: TRBJ2-1
D: TRBD1
DNA: TGTGCCAGCAGCTGGATGCCGGGACAGGGGTTAGGCGGCAATGAGCAGTTCTTC
CDR3: CASSWMPGQGLGGNEQFF

size: many
V: TRBV5-1
J: TRBJ1-6
D: NA
DNA: TGCGCCAGCAGCTTGCGGAGCGGACCGTCTAATTCACCCCTCCACTTT
CDR3: CASSLRSGPSNSPLHF

size: many
V: TRBV7-9
J: TRBJ1-2
D: NA
DNA: TGTGCCAGCAGCGCACCGGATAACCCCCCCACGGGGGCGAGAAGGAATGGCTACACCTTC
CDR3: CASSAPDNPPTGARRNGYTF

size: many
V: TRBV7-6
J: TRBJ2-7
D: NA
DNA: TGTGCCAGCAGCTTAGTCGCTAGCGACTCCTACGAGCAGTACTTC
CDR3: CASSLVASDSYEQYF

size: many
V: TRBV18
J: TRBJ1-1
D: NA
DNA: TGTGCCAGCTCACCTCTCAGGGTTAAAAACACTGAAGCTTTCTTT
CDR3: CASSPLRVKNTEAFF

size: few
V: TRBV2
J: TRBJ2-3
D: NA
DNA: TGTGCCAGCAGTGTAAGGGGAGATACGCAGTATTTT
CDR3: CASSVRGDTQYF

size: few
V: TRBV2
J: TRBJ1-2
D: NA
DNA: TGTGCCAGCAGTGAGGAGGGATTCTATGGCTACACCTTC
CDR3: CASSEEGFYGYTF

size: NA
V: TRBV5-1
J: TRBJ1-1
D: TRBD1
DNA: TGCGCCAGCAGCTTCGGGACAGGGGCAAGTGAAGCTTTCTTT
CDR3: CASSFGTGASEAFF

size: many
V: TRBV12-3/TRBV12-4
J: TRBJ2-7
D: TRBD1
DNA: TGTGCCAGCAGTTCGGACCCGGGACAGGGCTCCTACGAGCAGTACTTC
CDR3: CASSSDPGQGSYEQYF

size: many
V: TRBV19
J: TRBJ1-2
D: NA
DNA: TGTGCCACCAGATACTCAGGGAGAAGCTATGGCTACACCTTC
CDR3: CATRYSGRSYGYTF

size: few
V: TRBV3-1
J: TRBJ2-1
D: NA
DNA: TGTGCCAGCAGCCAAGAGGGGTTCTCAACGCCATACAATGAGCAGTTCTTC
CDR3: CASSQEGFSTPYNEQFF

size: few
V: TRBV6-1
J: TRBJ2-6
D: TRBD2
DNA: TGTGCCAGCTGTCGCGGGAGCTCTGGGGCCAACGTCCTGACTTTC
CDR3: CASCRGSSGANVLTF

size: many
V: TRBV2
J: TRBJ1-5
D: NA
DNA: TGTGCCAGCAGGAGGGGGGACCATAGCAATCAGCCCCAGCATTTT
CDR3: CASRRGDHSNQPQHF

size: NA
V: TRBV12-3/TRBV12-4
J: TRBJ2-6
D: NA
DNA: TGTGCCAGCAGTTCACCCCGGGGGGCTTACTCTGGGGCCAACGTCCTGACTTTC
CDR3: CASSSPRGAYSGANVLTF

size: many
V: TRBV7-6
J: TRBJ1-5
D: NA
DNA: TGTGCCAGCAGCTCCTATCAGGGTGGGAATCAGCCCCAGCATTTT
CDR3: CASSSYQGGNQPQHF

size: NA
V: TRBV7-2
J: TRBJ2-7
D: TRBD1
DNA: TGTGCCAGCAGCTTACAGGGGGCAATCTCCTACGAGCAGTACTTC
CDR3: CASSLQGAISYEQYF

size: NA
V: TRBV30
J: TRBJ1-6
D: NA
DNA: TGTGCCTGGACTCTGTACCGGCTGAGCTCCTATAATTCACCCCTCCACTTT
CDR3: CAWTLYRLSSYNSPLHF

size: few
V: TRBV24-1
J: TRBJ2-3
D: TRBD1
DNA: TGTGCCACCAGAGGGACAGCCACAGATACGCAGTATTTT
CDR3: CATRGTATDTQYF

size: few
V: TRBV10-3
J: TRBJ1-1
D: NA
DNA: TGTGCCATCACGTTGGACAGTCTGAACACTGAAGCTTTCTTT
CDR3: CAITLDSLNTEAFF

size: few
V: TRBV7-9
J: TRBJ2-3
D: NA
DNA: TGTGCCAGCAGCTTCGGGGGCGGAACAGATACGCAGTATTTT
CDR3: CASSFGGGTDTQYF

size: few
V: TRBV7-9
J: TRBJ1-1
D: NA
DNA: TGTGCCAGCAGCTTCATTACAGGGAGTGGCACTGAAGCTTTCTTT
CDR3: CASSFITGSGTEAFF